One sample yielded the 10 T cell receptor beta chains listed below, sequenced in a study of cytomegalovirus exposure and HLA in healthy donors. The PCR used 60 Vbeta and 13 Jbeta primers. This table comes from immunoSEQ multiplex PCR, and its TCRdb copy is limited to in-frame clones, with some not included. The sample consists of 180,000 or so clones, under 80% of them appearing once. Sequencing was performed on PBMCs. Receptor source: a woman aged 25 to 39 in good health and CMV-seropositive.

The CDR3 DNA reads as TGCGCCAGCAGCCAAAACAGGGCCACTGAAGCTTTCTTT. Translating gives CASSQNRATEAFF. The V call is TRBV4-3, the J call TRBJ1-1, with D possibly being TRBD1 (6 bases). This CDR3 is 13 amino acids long. Germline V gene data show CDR1 as LGHNA and CDR2 as YSLEER. V shed 2 bases and J shed 4 bases, with 8 bases lying between them.

The table lists this clone with a few counts. The chain uses TRBV5-4 and TRBJ1-2, with TRBD1 matching over 8 bases. Germline V gives CDR1 SGHNT, CDR2 YYREEE (reference sequence). The CDR3 contains 13 residues. V trimming: 3 bases; J trimming: 8 bases; junction bases outside the gene matches: 6. As DNA, the CDR3 is TGTGCCAGCAGCTCCCAGGGGGCGGGGGGCTACACCTTC. Its translation: CASSSQGAGGYTF.

The rearrangement links TRBV9 to TRBJ1-6; D is undetermined. The germline V gene encodes CDR1 SGDLS and CDR2 YYNGEE. V dropped 0 bases and J dropped 10 bases, with 8 bases sitting between them. The CDR3 consists of 13 residues. Written as DNA, the CDR3 is TGTGCCAGCAGCGTAGTTGAGAGGTCACCCCTCCACTTT. Residues: CASSVVERSPLHF.

The chain uses TRBV27 and TRBJ2-5, with 8 bases identical to TRBD2. Germline-derived CDR1 and CDR2 are MNHEY and SMNVEV (reference sequence). V was clipped by 3 bases and J by 5 bases; unmatched bases: 8. This CDR3 has 15 residues. CDR3 sequence (DNA): TGTGCCAGCAGTTTGAGCGGGGGCCTCCGTGAGACCCAGTACTTC. Translation gives CASSLSGGLRETQYF.

The rearrangement links TRBV5-4 to TRBJ1-6, with unresolved D. Trimming shortened V by 5 bases and J by 7 bases, and 16 bases separated the two germline ends. Germline CDR1 reads SGHNT; CDR2 reads YYREEE (reference sequence). The CDR3 spans 15 residues. CDR3 nucleotides: TGTGCCAGCAGGAGCGGATCCTCGGGGAATTCACCCCTCCACTTT. It specifies CASRSGSSGNSPLHF.

The table lists this clone with a count of one. This chain's CDR3 is CASSLVRQETQYF. In DNA, the CDR3 is TGTGCCAGCAGCTTAGTCAGACAAGAGACCCAGTACTTC. V usage is TRBV7-2 and J usage is TRBJ2-5; D is unclear. The length of the CDR3 is 13 residues. Germline loops: CDR1 SGHTA, CDR2 FQGNSA. Trimming pared 1 base from V and 2 bases from J, leaving 5 bases between. The whole variable domain, filled in from reference TRBV7-2 and TRBJ2-5, reads GAGVSQSPSNKVTEKGKDVELRCDPISGHTALYWYRQSLGQGLEFLIYFQGNSAPDKSGLPSDRFSAERTGGSVSTLTIQRTQQEDSAVYLCASSLVRQETQYFGPGTRLLVL.

This clone came up a few times. The rearrangement links TRBV10-2 to TRBJ2-7, with 10 bases that match TRBD1. The germline CDR1 and CDR2 sequences are WSHSY and SAAADI. After removal of 3 bases from V and 4 bases from J, the junction contained 12 bases not matched to a gene. The CDR3 is made up of 17 amino acids. The CDR3 DNA reads as TGCGCCAGCAGTGACTCCTTGGCGACAGGGGGCGCGTACGAGCAGTACTTC. Amino acid sequence: CASSDSLATGGAYEQYF.

The DNA of the CDR3 is TGTGCCAGCAGCCCACCGGGACAGGGAAACACCGGGGAGCTGTTTTTT. Protein sequence: CASSPPGQGNTGELFF. V is TRBV14 and J is TRBJ2-2, with 9 bases that match TRBD1. V lost 4 bases, J lost 2 bases, and 5 bases stayed unmatched. This CDR3 contains 16 residues. Germline-derived CDR1 and CDR2 are SGHDN and FVKESK.

The genes are TRBV4-1 and TRBJ2-1; possibly TRBD1 for D (5 bases). There are 14 residues in the CDR3. Per germline, CDR1 MGHRA and CDR2 YSYEKL. V was pared by 0 bases and J by 8 bases, with 11 bases between. The CDR3 reads CASSQDRRGYEQFF. The CDR3 DNA reads as TGCGCCAGCAGCCAAGATCGAAGGGGATATGAGCAGTTCTTC.

The V gene is TRBV25-1, the J gene TRBJ1-3; D gene unclear. Trimming removed 8 bases at V and 8 bases at J, with 13 bases between. The germline V gene has CDR1 MGHDK and CDR2 SYGVNS. This CDR3 spans 12 amino acids. CDR3 sequence reads: CASVAAADTIYF. In DNA, the CDR3 is TGTGCCAGCGTCGCGGCAGCAGACACCATATATTTT.